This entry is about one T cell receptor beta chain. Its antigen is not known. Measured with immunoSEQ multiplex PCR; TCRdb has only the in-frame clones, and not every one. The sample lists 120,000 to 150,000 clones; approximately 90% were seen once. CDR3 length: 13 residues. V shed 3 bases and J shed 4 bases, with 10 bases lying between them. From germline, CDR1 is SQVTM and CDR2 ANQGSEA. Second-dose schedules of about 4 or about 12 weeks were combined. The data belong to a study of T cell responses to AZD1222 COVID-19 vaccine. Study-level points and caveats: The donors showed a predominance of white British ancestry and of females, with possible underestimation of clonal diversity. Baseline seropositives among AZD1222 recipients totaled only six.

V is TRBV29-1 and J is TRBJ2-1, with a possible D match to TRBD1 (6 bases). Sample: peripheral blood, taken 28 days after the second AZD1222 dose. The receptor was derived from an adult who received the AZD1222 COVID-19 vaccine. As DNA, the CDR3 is TGCAGCGTTGATTGGGACACATACAATGAGCAGTTCTTC. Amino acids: CSVDWDTYNEQFF.